This TCR beta chain was recovered during a study of cytomegalovirus exposure and HLA in healthy donors (dated by TCRdb to the late 2010s). Regarding the study in general: An earlier analysis of several hundred of the donors reported 250 to 300 Gb of sequence data and roughly 120 million unique TCR beta sequences obtained from approximately 180 million T cells. About 300 gigabases of sequencing data and roughly 80 million unique TCR sequences made up an early release that covered several hundred HLA-typed donors. Of the 350 to 400 genotyped donors, over 70% fell in the genetic ancestry cluster associated with self-reported Caucasian donors. The study aimed to test whether signatures of past pathogen exposure could be identified by cataloging public T cell receptors. The T cell repertoires of around 730 subjects were profiled by immunosequencing and related to cytomegalovirus serostatus. Along with the approximately 600-subject first cohort, a separate validation cohort of over a hundred different subjects was used. The study combined high-throughput TCR immunosequencing, statistical association of individual TCRs with disease status, and machine learning to predict cytomegalovirus infection status. To study patterns of TCR occurrence, a later analysis re-analyzed previously published TCR beta repertoires from 666 donors and added high-resolution HLA genotyping. The later analysis used no new phenotypic data to find candidate immune exposures, relying instead on TCR beta sequences and their occurrence across donors. An earlier analysis of some 500 of the donors applied high-throughput TCR beta sequencing to assess whether each TCR beta V gene segment acted as functional or pseudogenic. Alongside the repertoire data, information on donor age, sex, ethnicity and CMV serostatus was compiled. A later genetic analysis took genome-wide SNP genotypes for 398 of the 666 donors and used that subset as a discovery cohort. Every repertoire in the discovery cohort had been generated on one and the same sequencing platform. HLA typing covered class I and class II loci at four-digit resolution. The number of typed donors differed by locus: about 620-640 for A, B, C, DRB1 and DQB1; approximately 530 for DQA1; some 590 for DPA1; and 400 to 480 for DPB1. Several DR-DQ haplotypes were handled as single units for association and clustering, since linkage in the cohort was strong. Among 398 genotyped donors of the cohort, an average of about 240,000 unique TCR beta nucleotide sequences were sequenced per donor, roughly 20% of them non-productive. The study at large found these results: For the cohort, immune exposure information was limited to CMV serostatus. Most CMV-associated TCR beta chains appeared to be HLA-restricted in a later analysis, and the HLA associations seemed to be driven largely by CMV exposure. The sequencing pipeline was judged likely to have produced a cluster of highly shared sequence variants as a technical artifact. Some 15 rarely observed V segments, including chromosome 9 orphons, were excluded from the earlier analysis of a few hundred of the donors because counts were too low. In a later analysis, HLA-associated TCR beta chains were found to be more clonally expanded and to have lower generation probabilities than equally common non-associated chains. V-gene and J-gene trimming of TCR beta chains was associated with a missense DCLRE1C variant in a later genetic analysis, and the association was replicated in an independent cohort. Correlated functional status among segregating V segments might be attributable to linkage disequilibrium, but an unknown experimental factor could not be ruled out. The cohort was sequenced for TCR beta chains only, and without alpha or paired-chain data the features that could be detected were limited. HLA typing was unavailable for some donors at each locus, so association tests used only the typed subset. The authors suggested that the approach could potentially be extended to other disease states and immunological phenotypes. While some public TCRs were present in many individuals, most TCR sequences turned up only very rarely across donors. Because the 87-base-pair reads could not distinguish some IMGT-functional V segments, including TRBV6-2 and TRBV6-3, those segments were excluded. In vitro tests confirmed that a few of the cytomegalovirus-associated TCR beta chains recognize cytomegalovirus antigens. A further reported finding was that TCR beta sequences accurately predicted the HLA-A and HLA-B alleles for most subjects in the first cohort. Strong co-occurrence of HLA alleles, especially DR and DQ, made assigning TCR associations to individual alleles difficult. The study listed 150 to 200 TCR beta chains as associated with cytomegalovirus. Compared with the roughly 720-donor mean, donors in an Asian-associated ancestry cluster had fewer N-insertions in productive TCRs, according to a later genetic analysis. In a later analysis, several top co-occurrence clusters were reported to appear linked to parvovirus B19, influenza, CMV and Epstein-Barr virus. In a later analysis, TCR association rates were found to vary across HLA loci, with the most associated TCRs seen for DRB1 alleles and the fewest for HLA-C alleles. An earlier analysis of 450 to 750 of the donors showed that most TCR beta V segments appeared in productive rearrangements either about 87% or about 30% of the time, which broadly matched IMGT annotations. A later analysis associated 16,951 TCR beta sequences with specific HLA alleles at a false discovery rate of 0.05. Roughly uniform sequencing depth across donors was assumed in presence/absence analyses, although this assumption may not hold. The classifier was reported to diagnose cytomegalovirus status with high specificity and sensitivity in both the original cohort and the validation cohort.

The germline V gene provides CDR1 MNHNS and CDR2 SASEGT. The CDR3 measures 14 amino acids from cysteine to phenylalanine. The sequence is cut down to CDR3 DNA, 42 bases in frame from base 1. V drops 1 base and J drops 4 bases, leaving 10 bases in between. This clone showed up just once. The antigen it recognizes is unknown. No qualities accompany the bases; no much larger clone lies one base away. The method was the immunoSEQ multiplex PCR assay. The multiplex PCR relied on a mix of 60 forward primers for TCR Vbeta segments and 13 reverse primers for TCR Jbeta segments. The CDR3 region of rearranged TCR beta genes was amplified from genomic DNA with a multiplex PCR assay. On the Illumina HiSeq System, the amplified TCR beta libraries were sequenced as 87-base-pair reads. Per the authors' processing: A later analysis counted around 72 million unique TCR beta chains across the 666 repertoires, and some 11 million of these chains were shared by at least two donors. Raw reads were error-corrected and collapsed into unique sequences by a nearest-neighbor algorithm in which closely related sequences were merged to remove PCR and sequencing errors. CDR3 sequences were aligned to IMGT reference sequences to assign V, D and J gene segments. Each retained sequence needed at least a six-nucleotide match to both a V gene segment and a J gene segment. Rearrangements were classified as productive when the CDR3 lacked stop codons and remained in frame with V and J, and all other rearrangements were classified as non-productive. Following IMGT convention, CDR3 was defined as the stretch from the second conserved V-encoded cysteine up to the conserved J-encoded phenylalanine. Sequences without an unambiguous match to a single V gene segment were excluded from the earlier analysis of almost 600 of the donors. An earlier analysis of around 600 of the donors classified V segments as functional when productive rearrangements were above 56.7% and as segregating when the standard deviation between donors was above 5%. A statistical classification framework was built for diagnosing cytomegalovirus status from the catalog of TCR beta chain sequences. In a later analysis, TCR nucleotide sequences were compared against IMGT/GENE-DB human TR gene sequences so that V and J genes could be assigned. Using the TCRdist pipeline, a later analysis assigned CDR3 sequences along with most-parsimonious VDJ recombination scenarios. A later analysis defined each TCR beta chain by its CDR3 amino acid sequence plus V-gene family, and excluded reads lacking a unique V-gene family. In a later analysis, fewer than 650 highly shared, low-generation-probability nucleotide sequences were removed to address suspected cross-contamination and a sequencing artifact. For each public chain, a later analysis derived a clonal expansion index from normalized ranks of inferred template counts within each repertoire. A later analysis computed generation probabilities with a VDJ recombination model fitted to out-of-frame rearrangements, and checked the results against IGoR. Hypergeometric tests were used in a later analysis to score TCR-TCR, TCR-HLA and TCR-CMV co-occurrence, with a repertoire-size bias correction applied to the TCR pairs. False discovery rates were estimated in a later analysis by permuting HLA or CMV assignments 20 times. In a later analysis, co-occurring TCRs were grouped with DBSCAN, and TCRdist sequence similarity was added when clustering was performed within HLA-allele-positive subsets. Repertoires with fewer than 30,000 or more than 120,000 public chains, plus five repertoires with anomalous nucleotide sharing, were excluded from co-occurrence clustering. As stored in TCRdb, this immuneACCESS dataset retains in-frame rearrangements with V and J assigned. A fraction of the clones does not appear; measured against another copy, unresolved V genes explain less than half of the discrepancy, and the remainder lacks a known reason. Clone size and V and J calls were adopted from that table, with D and trimming inferred from the DNA. This sample is represented by around 120,000 clones; around two thirds of them were singletons. Around 9.7% of the sample belongs to the ten largest clones.

In total, over 600 healthy bone marrow donors made up the cohort. At the time of sampling, all cohort members were nominally healthy, though unrecorded immune exposures were likely present. The donor tested CMV seropositive, placing the donor among the approximately 290 seropositive members of the cohort. Every donor gave a peripheral blood sample, and the peripheral blood mononuclear cells from that sample were used for TCR beta sequencing. The Qiagen DNeasy Blood Extraction Kit was used to extract genomic DNA from the blood cell samples. The chain links TRBV6-1 with TRBJ1-1; TRBD1 might be the D gene, on 6 matching bases. The sample taken for sequencing was PBMCs. This clonotype was obtained from a woman aged 35 to 49 in good health and CMV-seropositive. The CDR3 protein: CASSEGGRSTEAFF. The DNA reads TGTGCCAGCAGTGAAGGGGGGCGCAGCACTGAAGCTTTCTTT.